The sample holds a few counts of the clone carrying this T cell receptor (beta chain). One end of the junction fails to match germline, which may point to a read error. This entry belongs to a study of blood T cell repertoires in COVID-19. Study context: PBMCs, B-cell-depleted T cells, or T cells were the source of the cDNA or gDNA that made up the material.

The method was immunoSEQ multiplex PCR; TCRdb's version includes in-frame clones alone and lacks a portion of them. The sample contains approximately 210,000 clones, around 81% of which appear only once. Germline-derived CDR1 and CDR2 are SGHRS and YFSETQ. The CDR3 is 13 amino acids. The genes are TRBV5-1 and TRBJ2-7; D call uncertain. The receptor was derived from a woman aged 45-59 years with acute COVID-19. The sample taken for sequencing was PBMCs or T cells enriched from blood (not recorded which). The CDR3 bases are TGCGCCAGCAGTTTGGTCCTTTCGGGCGAGCAGTACTTC. It codes for CASSLVLSGEQYF.